This is a list of T cell receptor beta chains from one sample in a study of cytomegalovirus exposure and HLA in healthy donors. Assay used: immunoSEQ multiplex PCR; TCRdb lists only in-frame clones, some missing. The sample records about 83,000 clones, about 77% being singletons. Sequencing was carried out using PBMCs. These receptors originate from a man in his sixties in good health and CMV-seronegative. Both conserved end residues are part of each CDR3. A D gene is named only where the DNA matches it firmly. Only some rows state a clone size, as once, few, many or a class for expanded clones.

j_call d_call clone_size v_call cdr3_aa cdr3_nt
TRBJ1-5 TRBD1 NA TRBV6-4 CANPRDRGYSNQPQHF TGTGCCAACCCACGGGACAGGGGCTATAGCAATCAGCCCCAGCATTTT
TRBJ2-1 TRBD1 NA TRBV10-1 CASSDGTVQFF TGCGCCAGCAGTGACGGGACAGTCCAGTTCTTC
TRBJ2-5 NA NA TRBV7-8 CASSLDRQETQYF TGTGCCAGCAGCTTAGATCGTCAAGAGACCCAGTACTTC
TRBJ2-1 TRBD2 NA TRBV4-1 CASSQDPGLTSGGANEQFF TGCGCCAGCAGCCAAGATCCGGGCCTGACTAGCGGGGGGGCTAATGAGCAGTTCTTC
TRBJ2-5 NA NA TRBV5-5 CASSLRAGEETQYF TGTGCCAGCAGCTTGAGGGCAGGGGAGGAGACCCAGTACTTC
TRBJ2-6 TRBD2 NA TRBV9 CASSAAGGAGDRGANVLTF TGTGCCAGCAGCGCCGCGGGGGGGGCAGGGGATCGAGGGGCCAACGTCCTGACTTTC
TRBJ2-4 TRBD1 NA TRBV18 CASSPLPQGAGNIQYF TGTGCCAGCTCACCTCTCCCTCAGGGGGCGGGAAACATTCAGTACTTC
TRBJ2-1 NA NA TRBV5-6 CASTPGGPSSYNEQFF TGTGCCAGCACCCCCGGGGGACCAAGCTCCTACAATGAGCAGTTCTTC
TRBJ1-2 NA once TRBV7-3 CASSQLGRGGYTF TGTGCCAGCAGCCAACTTGGTCGGGGTGGCTACACCTTC
TRBJ2-3 TRBD1 NA TRBV7-3 CASSPGDRAIDTQYF TGTGCCAGCAGCCCCGGAGACAGGGCTATTGATACGCAGTATTTT
TRBJ2-1 TRBD2 NA TRBV4-2 CASSQEGRSGGPDEQFF TGTGCCAGCAGCCAAGAGGGTAGGAGCGGGGGCCCAGATGAGCAGTTCTTC
TRBJ2-5 NA NA TRBV4-1 CASSQDGSAAGETQYF TGCGCCAGCAGCCAAGACGGGTCGGCCGCGGGAGAGACCCAGTACTTC
TRBJ2-1 NA NA TRBV19 CASTVGGGSYNEQFF TGTGCCAGTACCGTGGGGGGTGGATCCTACAATGAGCAGTTCTTC